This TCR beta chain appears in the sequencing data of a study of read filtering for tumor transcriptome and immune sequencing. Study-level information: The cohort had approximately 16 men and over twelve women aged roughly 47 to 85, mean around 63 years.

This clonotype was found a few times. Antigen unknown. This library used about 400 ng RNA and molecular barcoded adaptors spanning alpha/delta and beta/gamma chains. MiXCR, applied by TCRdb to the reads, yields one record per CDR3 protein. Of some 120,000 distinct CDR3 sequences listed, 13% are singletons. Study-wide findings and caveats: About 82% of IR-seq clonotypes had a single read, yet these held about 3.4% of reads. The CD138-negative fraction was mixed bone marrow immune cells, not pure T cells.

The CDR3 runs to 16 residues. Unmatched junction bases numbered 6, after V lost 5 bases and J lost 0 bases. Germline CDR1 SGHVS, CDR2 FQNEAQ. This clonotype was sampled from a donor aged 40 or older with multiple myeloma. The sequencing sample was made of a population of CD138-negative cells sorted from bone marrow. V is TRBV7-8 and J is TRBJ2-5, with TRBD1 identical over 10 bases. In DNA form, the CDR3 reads TGTGCCAGCAGCCTCGGACAGGGGGTGGACCAAGAGACCCAGTACTTC. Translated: CASSLGQGVDQETQYF.